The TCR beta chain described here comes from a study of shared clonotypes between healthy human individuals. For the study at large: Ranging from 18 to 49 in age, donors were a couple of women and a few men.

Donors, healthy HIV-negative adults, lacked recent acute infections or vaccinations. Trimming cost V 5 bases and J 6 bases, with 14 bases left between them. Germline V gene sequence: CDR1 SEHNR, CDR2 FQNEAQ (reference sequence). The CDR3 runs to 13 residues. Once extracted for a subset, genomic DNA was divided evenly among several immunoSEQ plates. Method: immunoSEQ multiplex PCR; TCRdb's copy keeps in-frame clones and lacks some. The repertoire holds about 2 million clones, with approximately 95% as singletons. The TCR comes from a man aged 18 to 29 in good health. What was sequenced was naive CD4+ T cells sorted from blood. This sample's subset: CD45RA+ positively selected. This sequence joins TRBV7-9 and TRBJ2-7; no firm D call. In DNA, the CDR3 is TGTGCCAGCAGCCTAAAGGCCCGCTCCGAGCAGTACTTC. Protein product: CASSLKARSEQYF.